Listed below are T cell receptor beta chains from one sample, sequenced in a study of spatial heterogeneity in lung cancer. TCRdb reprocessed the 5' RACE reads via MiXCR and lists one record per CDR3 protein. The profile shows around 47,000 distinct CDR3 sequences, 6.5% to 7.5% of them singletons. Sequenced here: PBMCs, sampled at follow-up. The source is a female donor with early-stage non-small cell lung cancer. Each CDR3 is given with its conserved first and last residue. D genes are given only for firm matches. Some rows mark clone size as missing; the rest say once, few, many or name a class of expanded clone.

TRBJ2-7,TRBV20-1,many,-,TGCAGTGCTTTTCCCGCCGGACAGCTACACGAGCAGTACTTC,CSAFPAGQLHEQYF
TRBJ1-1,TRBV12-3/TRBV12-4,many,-,TGTGCCAGCGGGGGGCCCATGAACACTGAAGCTTTCTTT,CASGGPMNTEAFF
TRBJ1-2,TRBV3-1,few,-,TGTGCCAGCAGCCGCCTTGGGGGCGCAGTCTATGGCTACACCTTC,CASSRLGGAVYGYTF
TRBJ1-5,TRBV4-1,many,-,TGCGCCAGCAGCCAAGGACGCATCAATCAGCCCCAGCATTTT,CASSQGRINQPQHF
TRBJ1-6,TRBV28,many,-,TGTGCCAGCAGTTTATGGGACAGAGATTCACCCCTCCACTTT,CASSLWDRDSPLHF
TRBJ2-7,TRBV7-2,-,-,TGTGCCAGCAGCTCCTCCCCGGGGTGGAACGAGCAGTACTTC,CASSSSPGWNEQYF
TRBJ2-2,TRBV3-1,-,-,TGTGCCAGCAGCCAAGTTGTCTCGGAACGGCCCGGGGAGCTGTTTTTT,CASSQVVSERPGELFF
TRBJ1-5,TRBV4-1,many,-,TGCGCCAGCAGCCCCCGCCAGTATAGCAATCAGCCCCAGCATTTT,CASSPRQYSNQPQHF
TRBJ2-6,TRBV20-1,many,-,TGCAGTGCTAGAGCCCTCTCTGGGGCCAACGTCCTGACTTTC,CSARALSGANVLTF
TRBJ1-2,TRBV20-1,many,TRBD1,TGCAGTGCCCCCACAGGGGTTGGCGGCTACACCTTC,CSAPTGVGGYTF
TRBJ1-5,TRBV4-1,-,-,TGCGCCAGCAGCCAAGGGGGTAGACGAAATCATGGGCAGCCCCAGCATTTT,CASSQGGRRNHGQPQHF
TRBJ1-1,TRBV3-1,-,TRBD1,TGTGCCAGCAGCCAAGTGTCCAGGACAGGTGAAGCTTTCTTT,CASSQVSRTGEAFF
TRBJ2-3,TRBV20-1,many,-,TGCAGTGCTAGATCCCATAGCACATCCGGCACAGATACGCAGTATTTT,CSARSHSTSGTDTQYF
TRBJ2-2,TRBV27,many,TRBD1,TGTGCCAGCAGGTTGGGTCGGGACAGGGTCCCCGGGGAGCTGTTTTTT,CASRLGRDRVPGELFF
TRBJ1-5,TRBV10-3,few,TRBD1,TGTGCCATCAGGAGGGGACAGGAGGAGCCCCAGCATTTT,CAIRRGQEEPQHF
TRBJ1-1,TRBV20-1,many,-,TGCAGTGCTAGTAGGGATCTGAACACTGAAGCTTTCTTT,CSASRDLNTEAFF
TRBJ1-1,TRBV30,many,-,TGTGCCTGGAGTGCGGCATATGAAGCTTTCTTT,CAWSAAYEAFF
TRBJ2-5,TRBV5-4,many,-,TGTGCCAGCAGCCCGGCGAATTTGGGGGGCGTGGAGACCCAGTACTTC,CASSPANLGGVETQYF
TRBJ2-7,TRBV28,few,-,TGTGCCAGCAGTCCCCCTTTCTCTCCCTACGAGCAGTACTTC,CASSPPFSPYEQYF
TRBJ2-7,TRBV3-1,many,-,TGTGCCAGCAGCCAAGTTGTGGACGAGCAGTACTTC,CASSQVVDEQYF
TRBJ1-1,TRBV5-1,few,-,TGCGCCAGCAGCAACGCCGGACTGCCCCCGGGGAGGCACACTGAAGCTTTCTTT,CASSNAGLPPGRHTEAFF
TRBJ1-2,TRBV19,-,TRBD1,TGTGCCAGTAGTTCCCTCAGGGGGAGCGTTTTAGGCTACACCTTC,CASSSLRGSVLGYTF
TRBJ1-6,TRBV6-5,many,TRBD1,TGTGCCAGCAGTCGCGGACAGGGGTACTATTCACCCCTCCACTTT,CASSRGQGYYSPLHF
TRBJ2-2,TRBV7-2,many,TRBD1,TGTGCCAGCAGCTTTAGAGGGGGCGCCGGGGAGCTGTTTTTT,CASSFRGGAGELFF
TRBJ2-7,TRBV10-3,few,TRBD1,TGTGCCATCAGTGAGTCGGGACAGGGCTACGAGCAGTACTTC,CAISESGQGYEQYF
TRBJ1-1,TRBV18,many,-,TGTGCCAGCTCCCCGGTGAGGTCCCAGATGGACACTGAAGCTTTCTTT,CASSPVRSQMDTEAFF
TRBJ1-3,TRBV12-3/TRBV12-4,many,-,TGTGCCAGCAGTTTCCTGGCGGCAAGAAACACCATATATTTT,CASSFLAARNTIYF
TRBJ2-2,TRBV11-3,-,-,TGTGCCAGCAGCTTACACAGGGACACCGGGGAGCTGTTTTTT,CASSLHRDTGELFF
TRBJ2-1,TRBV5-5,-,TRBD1,TGTGCCAGCAGTTTGCCCTCCCGAGGGGGCGATGAGCAGTTCTTC,CASSLPSRGGDEQFF
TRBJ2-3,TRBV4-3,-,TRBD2,TGCGCCAGCAGGCTTGGGACTAGCGGGGGGGCCTCGGATACGCAGTATTTT,CASRLGTSGGASDTQYF
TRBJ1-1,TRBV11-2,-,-,TGTGCCAGCAGCTCAAAATGGACTGCCACTGAAGCTTTCTTT,CASSSKWTATEAFF
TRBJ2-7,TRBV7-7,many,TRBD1,TGTGCCAGCAGCCCAGGGACAGGCAGGTCCTCGGGGTACGAGCAGTACTTC,CASSPGTGRSSGYEQYF
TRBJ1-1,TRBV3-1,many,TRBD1,TGTGCCAGCAGCCGGACAGGGAACACTGAAGCTTTCTTT,CASSRTGNTEAFF
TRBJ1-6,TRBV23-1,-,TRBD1,TGCGCCAGCACGAATCCACGACAGGGACCGTATAATTCACCCCTCCACTTT,CASTNPRQGPYNSPLHF
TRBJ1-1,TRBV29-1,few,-,TGCACCTTAAGTAACACTGAAGCTTTCTTT,CTLSNTEAFF
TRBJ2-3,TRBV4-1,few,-,TGCGCCAGCAGCCAAGATAGGGGAGTGAGGACAGATACGCAGTATTTT,CASSQDRGVRTDTQYF
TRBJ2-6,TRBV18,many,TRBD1,TGTGCCAGCTCACCATTAAGGACAGGGGGCTCAGGGGCCAACGTCCTGACTTTC,CASSPLRTGGSGANVLTF
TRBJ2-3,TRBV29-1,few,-,TGCAGCGTTGAATTTGGAGCGAGGACAGGCACAGATACGCAGTATTTT,CSVEFGARTGTDTQYF
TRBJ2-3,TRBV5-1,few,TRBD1,TGCGCCAGCAGCTTGCAGGGGGAGACGAGCACAGATACGCAGTATTTT,CASSLQGETSTDTQYF
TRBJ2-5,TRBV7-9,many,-,TGTGCCAGCAGCTCCCCTTCTGGGGGGGCGGCGACCCAGTACTTC,CASSSPSGGAATQYF
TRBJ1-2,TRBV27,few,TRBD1,TGTGCCAGCTGGACAGGTTCGCTGGTAGAAGGCTACACCTTC,CASWTGSLVEGYTF
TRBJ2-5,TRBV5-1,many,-,TGCGCCAGCAGCGGAGCGGCAGGTCAGCCGACCCAGTACTTC,CASSGAAGQPTQYF
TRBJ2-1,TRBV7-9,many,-,TGTGCCAGCAGCTTAGTTGGGGGTCTCTCCTACAATGAGCAGTTCTTC,CASSLVGGLSYNEQFF
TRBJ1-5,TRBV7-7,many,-,TGTGCCAGCAGTCCCGGACCACCAAAGGGCAATCAGCCCCAGCATTTT,CASSPGPPKGNQPQHF
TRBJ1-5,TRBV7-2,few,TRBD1,TGTGCCAGCAGCGACAGGGTGAATCAGCCCCAGCATTTT,CASSDRVNQPQHF
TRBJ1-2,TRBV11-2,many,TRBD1,TGTGCCAGCAGTAGGGACAGTAACTATGGCTACACCTTC,CASSRDSNYGYTF
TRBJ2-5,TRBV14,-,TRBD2,TGTGCCAGCAGCCATATAGCGGGGGCTCTCAAAGAGACCCAGTACTTC,CASSHIAGALKETQYF
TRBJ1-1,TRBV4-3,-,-,TGCGCCAGCAGCCAAGAATTAGGGGTCGGGACTGAAGCTTTCTTT,CASSQELGVGTEAFF
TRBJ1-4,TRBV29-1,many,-,TGCAGCGTTGCCCACAGATCAACTAATGAAAAACTGTTTTTT,CSVAHRSTNEKLFF
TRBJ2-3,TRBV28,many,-,TGTGCCAGCAGTTTACGAACAGATACGCAGTATTTT,CASSLRTDTQYF
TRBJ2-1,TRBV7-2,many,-,TGTGCCAGCAGCTTACAAGGTGGAAGCTCCTACAATGAGCAGTTCTTC,CASSLQGGSSYNEQFF
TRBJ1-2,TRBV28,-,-,TGTGCCAGCAGTTGGGGTGGGGACTCTCGGGGGTATGGCTACACCTTC,CASSWGGDSRGYGYTF
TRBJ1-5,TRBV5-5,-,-,TGTGCCAGCAGCTCGAACAGGCCTAGCAATCAGCCCCAGCATTTT,CASSSNRPSNQPQHF
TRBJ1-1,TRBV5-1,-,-,TGCGCCAGCAGCTTCGGCAGGGTGAACACTGAAGCTTTCTTT,CASSFGRVNTEAFF
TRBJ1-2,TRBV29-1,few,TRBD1,TGCAGCACAGGGGGCGGGTATGGCTACACCTTC,CSTGGGYGYTF
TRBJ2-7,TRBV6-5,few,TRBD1,TGTGCCACCTCCCGGGACAGGGGGCGATACGAGCAGTACTTC,CATSRDRGRYEQYF
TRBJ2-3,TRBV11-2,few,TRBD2,TGTGCCAGCAGCTTAGGCCGGGGGGCAGATACGCAGTATTTT,CASSLGRGADTQYF